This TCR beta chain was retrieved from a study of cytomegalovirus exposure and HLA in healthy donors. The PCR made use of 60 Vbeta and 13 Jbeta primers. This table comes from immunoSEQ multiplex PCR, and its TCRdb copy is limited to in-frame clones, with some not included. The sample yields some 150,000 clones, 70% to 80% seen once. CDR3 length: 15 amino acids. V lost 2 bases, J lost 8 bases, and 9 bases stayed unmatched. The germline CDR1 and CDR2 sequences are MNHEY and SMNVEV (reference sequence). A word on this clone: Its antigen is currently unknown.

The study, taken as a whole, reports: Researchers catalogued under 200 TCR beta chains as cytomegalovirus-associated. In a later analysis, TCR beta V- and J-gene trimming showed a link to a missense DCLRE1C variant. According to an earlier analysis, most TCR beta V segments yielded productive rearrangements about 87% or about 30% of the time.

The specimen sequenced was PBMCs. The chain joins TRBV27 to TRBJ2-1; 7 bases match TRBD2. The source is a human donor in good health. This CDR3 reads CASSLTGTTFYEQFF. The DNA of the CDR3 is TGTGCCAGCAGTTTAACGGGGACTACTTTCTATGAGCAGTTCTTC.